This entry is about one T cell receptor (beta chain). Source study methods: Estimated nucleated cell counts came from reference gene primer amplification. Repertoires were generated with immunoSEQ multiplex PCR, while TCRdb's copy carries only in-frame clones and drops some. The V and J calls and clone size come from that table; D and trimming were worked out from the DNA. The sample consists of about 330,000 clones, roughly 84% of them appearing once. Germline loops: CDR1 SGHRS, CDR2 YFSETQ. V gave up 4 bases and J gave up 0 bases; unmatched junction bases: 7. This CDR3 comprises 15 residues. This entry comes from a study of blood T cell repertoires in COVID-19. Study as a whole: T cells, B-cell-depleted T cells, or PBMCs provided the cDNA or gDNA that served as material.

Which cohort a participant joined came from the clinical history participants gave. Donors of Cohort 3 who recovered were those that had two negative PCRs, clearance, or symptom resolution. The chain is built from TRBV5-1 and TRBJ2-7; TRBD1 matches 7 bases. The sequenced sample consisted of PBMCs or T cells enriched from blood (not recorded which). This clonotype was obtained from a woman aged 25 to 39 who had recovered from COVID-19. As DNA, the CDR3 is TGCGCCAGCAGCCAGGAACAGGGGACCTCCTACGAGCAGTACTTC. Encoded protein: CASSQEQGTSYEQYF.